Below are 9 T cell receptor beta chains sequenced from a single sample in a study of blood T cell repertoires in COVID-19. Here immunoSEQ multiplex PCR was the method, and the copy in TCRdb shows in-frame clones only, minus some. The sample records about 380,000 clones, around 84% being singletons. The sample taken for sequencing was peripheral blood. The source of these receptors is a woman under 30 with acute or convalescent COVID-19.

This chain joins TRBV3-1 (or the pseudogene TRBV3-2) and TRBJ1-2; no firm D call. CDR3 length equals 13 residues. From germline, CDR1 is LGHDT and CDR2 YNNKEL (reference sequence). With 1 base removed from V and 8 bases from J, the gap between germline ends came to 11 bases. The CDR3 DNA reads as TGTGCCAGCAGCCAAGGTGGAGCCACGGGCTACACCTTC. Its translation: CASSQGGATGYTF.

This sequence joins TRBV19 and TRBJ1-5; TRBD1 agrees at 7 bases. The V gene end was trimmed by 5 bases and the J gene end by 3 bases; junction bases not matched to a gene: 7. The CDR3 has 15 amino acids. Germline V gene lookup returns CDR1 LNHDA and CDR2 SQIVND (reference sequence). The CDR3 is CASSFKGATNQPQHF. CDR3 nucleotides: TGTGCCAGTAGTTTCAAGGGGGCTACCAATCAGCCCCAGCATTTT.

The V and J genes are TRBV19 and TRBJ1-1; D remains ambiguous. From germline, CDR1 is LNHDA and CDR2 SQIVND (reference sequence). Trimming shortened V by 6 bases and J by 5 bases, and 13 bases separated the two germline ends. There are 13 residues in the CDR3. CDR3 sequence reads: CASRESGATEAFF. CDR3 bases: TGTGCCAGTAGAGAATCGGGTGCGACTGAAGCTTTCTTT. Variable domain in full (rest from reference TRBV19 and TRBJ1-1): DGGITQSPKYLFRKEGQNVTLSCEQNLNHDAMYWYRQDPGQGLRLIYYSQIVNDFQKGDIAEGYSVSREKKESFPLTVTSAQKNPTAFYLCASRESGATEAFFGQGTRLTVV.

There are a few counts of this clone. This sequence joins TRBV7-9 and TRBJ1-4, with TRBD1 matching 7 bases. Germline CDR1 is SEHNR and CDR2 is FQNEAQ (reference sequence). The CDR3 has 14 residues. V dropped 5 bases and J dropped 8; count of bases not matched to a gene: 8. The CDR3 coding sequence is TGTGCCAGCAGCGATGACAGGGTGGACGAAAAACTGTTTTTT. This translates into CASSDDRVDEKLFF.

CDR3 bases: TGTGCCAGCAGCGTAGACATAAGAGGAAGCACAGATACGCAGTATTTT. Its translation is CASSVDIRGSTDTQYF. The V gene is TRBV9, the J gene TRBJ2-3; no reliable D call. The CDR3 length is 16 residues. Deletions cut 0 bases from V and 0 bases from J, with 11 bases between. Germline V CDR1 and CDR2: SGDLS, YYNGEE.

The J gene is TRBJ1-2, the V gene TRBV7-9, with D perhaps TRBD1 (5 bases). CDR1 and CDR2 from the germline V gene are SEHNR and FQNEAQ (reference sequence). With 8 bases removed from V and 8 bases from J, the gap between germline ends came to 18 bases. This CDR3 is built from 13 residues. For the CDR3, the DNA is TGTGCCAGCTCTCAGACAGCTTCTATGGGCTACACCTTC. Amino acid sequence: CASSQTASMGYTF.

The chain employs TRBV5-6 and TRBJ2-1, with 7 bases lining up with TRBD2. This CDR3 is built from 16 residues. Per the germline V gene, CDR1 is SGHDT and CDR2 is YYEEEE. Germline trimming cut 0 bases from V and 7 bases from J; bases unmatched to any gene: 10. Here the CDR3 reads CASSLDGLGSVNEQFF. The CDR3 DNA reads TGTGCCAGCAGCTTGGATGGACTAGGGTCCGTTAATGAGCAGTTCTTC.

This clone was observed a handful of times. The chain couples TRBV15 to TRBJ1-3, with 9 bases fitting TRBD1. Germline CDR1 LNHNV, CDR2 YYDKDF (reference sequence). This CDR3 comprises 14 residues. V dropped 1 base and J dropped 6; count of bases not matched to a gene: 1. The DNA for the CDR3 is TGTGCCACCAGCAGAGGGACAGGGGAAAACACCATATATTTT. Translated: CATSRGTGENTIYF.

This clone occurred once. V and J are TRBV19 and TRBJ2-7, with TRBD2 matching over 8 bases. The CDR3 is 14 amino acids. In germline, CDR1 is LNHDA, CDR2 SQIVND (reference sequence). Trimming at V came to 4 bases and at J to 0 bases, leaving 2 bases not matched to a gene. This CDR3 reads CASSTLAGSYEQYF. CDR3 bases: TGTGCCAGTAGTACCCTAGCGGGCTCCTACGAGCAGTACTTC.